This passage covers 4 T cell receptor beta chains from one sample sequenced in a study of T cell responses to AZD1222 COVID-19 vaccine. Measured with immunoSEQ multiplex PCR; TCRdb has only the in-frame clones, and not every one. The sample records 95,000 to 150,000 clones, approximately 90% being singletons. Here the sequenced sample was peripheral blood, taken on day 0 of AZD1222 vaccination. These receptors were collected from an adult in good health.

The gene calls are TRBV19 and TRBJ2-7; 8 bases are a match to TRBD1. CDR1 and CDR2 from the germline V gene are LNHDA and SQIVND (reference sequence). V shed 6 bases and J 6 bases; nucleotides not matched to a gene: 10. The CDR3 contains 14 residues. CDR3 DNA sequence: TGTGCCAGTAGAGAACAGGGGGAAGGAGGCGAGCAGTACTTC. This sequence encodes CASREQGEGGEQYF.

The V gene is TRBV25-1, the J gene TRBJ1-2; perhaps TRBD1 as D (6 bases). This CDR3 region has 15 residues. Trimming shortened V by 4 bases and J by 4 bases, and 16 bases separated the two germline ends. Germline V CDR1 and CDR2: MGHDK, SYGVNS. CDR3 sequence reads: CASSASDSLIYGYTF. The CDR3 DNA is TGTGCCAGCAGTGCCTCGGACAGCCTCATCTATGGCTACACCTTC.

The chain carries TRBV19 and TRBJ1-1, with 8 bases fitting TRBD1. The CDR3 sequence is 16 residues long. The J segment lost 1 base and the V segment lost 4 bases, leaving 8 bases of the junction unmatched. In germline, CDR1 is LNHDA, CDR2 SQIVND (reference sequence). The CDR3 coding sequence is TGTGCCAGTAGTACCTGGACAGGGAGTAGGAACACTGAAGCTTTCTTT. Encoded protein: CASSTWTGSRNTEAFF.

The chain recombines TRBV27 with TRBJ2-7; D is perhaps TRBD1 or TRBD2 (6 bases each). The CDR3 runs to 14 residues. V was pared by 3 bases and J by 2 bases, with 11 bases between. Germline-derived CDR1 and CDR2 are MNHEY and SMNVEV (reference sequence). CDR3 sequence (DNA): TGTGCCAGCAGTTTTGGGCGGGACACCTACGAGCAGTACTTC. Translated: CASSFGRDTYEQYF.